Listed below are T cell receptor beta chains from one sample, sequenced in a study of brain T cells in children with intractable seizures. Method: immunoSEQ multiplex PCR; TCRdb's copy keeps in-frame clones and lacks some. The profile shows around 80,000 clones, under 95% of them singletons. Sequenced here: peripheral blood, sampled at surgery. The receptor source for this set is a girl between 2 and 10 years old with Rasmussen encephalitis and intractable seizures. The CDR3 runs from the conserved cysteine through the conserved F or W. Fields, in order: clone size, V gene, D gene, J gene, CDR3 protein, CDR3 DNA. The D gene is left open where the match is weak. Clone size appears in some rows only: once, few, many, or a class for an expanded clone.

.,TRBV2,.,TRBJ2-5,CASSPGQGLETQYF,TGTGCCAGCAGTCCGGGGCAAGGGTTGGAGACCCAGTACTTC
.,TRBV4-1,.,TRBJ1-1,CASSSRRNTEAFF,TGCGCCAGCAGCTCTCGACGGAACACTGAAGCTTTCTTT
.,TRBV9,.,TRBJ2-7,CASSVAIGHYEQYF,TGTGCCAGCAGCGTCGCTATTGGACACTACGAGCAGTACTTC
.,TRBV7-2,.,TRBJ1-1,CASSYESYTEAFF,TGTGCCAGCAGCTATGAGTCGTACACTGAAGCTTTCTTT
.,TRBV27,TRBD2,TRBJ2-7,CASALAGGTYEQYF,TGTGCCAGCGCCCTAGCGGGAGGCACCTACGAGCAGTACTTC
.,TRBV14,.,TRBJ1-4,CASSQDLLGLPEGTNEKLFF,TGTGCCAGCAGCCAAGATCTCTTAGGACTTCCGGAGGGAACTAATGAAAAACTGTTTTTT
.,TRBV10-1,TRBD2,TRBJ2-1,CASRIVAGGHNEQFF,TGCGCCAGCAGGATCGTAGCGGGGGGACACAATGAGCAGTTCTTC
.,TRBV19,.,TRBJ1-5,CASSMFGGNQPQHF,TGTGCCAGTAGTATGTTTGGGGGAAATCAGCCCCAGCATTTT
.,TRBV2,TRBD1,TRBJ2-7,CASSESGTGALGYYEQYF,TGTGCCAGCAGTGAATCCGGGACAGGGGCCTTAGGGTACTACGAGCAGTACTTC
.,TRBV19,.,TRBJ1-1,CASSIPGRTTEAFF,TGTGCCAGTAGTATCCCCGGGCGGACCACTGAAGCTTTCTTT
few,TRBV2,.,TRBJ1-1,CASSQLPEAFF,TGTGCCAGCAGTCAGTTGCCGGAAGCTTTCTTT
.,TRBV4-2,.,TRBJ1-1,CASSPIRGTEAFF,TGTGCCAGCAGCCCCATCAGGGGAACTGAAGCTTTCTTT
.,TRBV28,.,TRBJ1-6,CASSGGDAYNSPLHF,TGTGCCAGCTCTGGGGGGGACGCCTATAATTCACCCCTCCACTTT
few,TRBV14,.,TRBJ1-5,CASAAGSNQPQHF,TGTGCCAGCGCGGCAGGGAGCAATCAGCCCCAGCATTTT
once,TRBV5-8,.,TRBJ1-3,CASSEGTGNTIYF,TGTGCCAGCAGTGAAGGGACGGGAAACACCATATATTTT
.,TRBV9,.,TRBJ2-1,CASSVTAPSLWNEQFF,TGTGCCAGCAGCGTAACAGCCCCGTCGTTGTGGAATGAGCAGTTCTTC
.,TRBV7-2,.,TRBJ1-1,CASSLAARETEAFF,TGTGCCAGCAGCTTAGCGGCCCGGGAGACTGAAGCTTTCTTT
.,TRBV6-1,.,TRBJ2-7,CASSEPGRPSSPYEQYF,TGTGCCAGCAGCGAACCAGGACGACCGAGCTCCCCCTACGAGCAGTACTTC
.,TRBV18,.,TRBJ1-1,CASSPGQDTEAFF,TGTGCCAGCTCACCGGGTCAGGACACTGAAGCTTTCTTT
.,TRBV19,.,TRBJ2-6,CASRGWDSGANVLTF,TGTGCCAGTAGGGGCTGGGACTCTGGGGCCAACGTCCTGACTTTC
.,TRBV19,TRBD1,TRBJ2-7,CASGSTGEYEQYF,TGTGCCAGTGGATCAACAGGGGAGTACGAGCAGTACTTC
few,TRBV18,.,TRBJ1-1,CASSPRGGEAEAFF,TGTGCCAGCTCACCACGGGGTGGGGAGGCTGAAGCTTTCTTT